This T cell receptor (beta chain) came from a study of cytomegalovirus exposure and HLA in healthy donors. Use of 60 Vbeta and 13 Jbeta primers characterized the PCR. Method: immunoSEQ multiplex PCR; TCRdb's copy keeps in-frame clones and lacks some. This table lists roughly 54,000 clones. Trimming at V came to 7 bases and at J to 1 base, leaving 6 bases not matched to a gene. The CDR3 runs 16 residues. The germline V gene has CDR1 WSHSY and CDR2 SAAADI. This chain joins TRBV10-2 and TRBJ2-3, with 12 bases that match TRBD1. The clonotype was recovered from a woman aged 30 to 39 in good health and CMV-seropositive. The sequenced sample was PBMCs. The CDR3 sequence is CASTPGQGAGTDTQYF. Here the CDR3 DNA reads TGCGCCAGCACCCCGGGACAGGGGGCGGGCACAGATACGCAGTATTTT.